This T cell receptor (beta chain) was retrieved from a study of beta chain features in type 1 diabetes. The study, taken as a whole, reports: Healthy donors had naive, central memory and Treg TCRB repertoires that appeared less similar than those seen among patients. In all four CD4+ subsets, TCRB CDR3 length was significantly, moderately reduced in type 1 diabetes.

Blood was drawn once from each donor into heparinised tubes. The draws averaged roughly 120 mL. Every isolated RNA sample was fully reverse transcribed, so sequencing captured expressed TCRB transcripts. Profiling relied on immunoSEQ multiplex PCR, and the TCRdb table lists in-frame clones only, not all of them. The sample carries about 52,000 clones, roughly 40% recorded once. On this clone itself: The antigen remains unidentified.

The junction had 3 bases not matched to a gene; V was cut back by 6 bases and J by 7 bases. CDR1 is MNHNS and CDR2 is SASEGT in the germline V gene. The CDR3 loop spans 12 amino acids. Sequencing input: Tregs from blood. This clonotype was sampled from a man aged 25-40 years with type 1 diabetes. The chain joins TRBV6-1 to TRBJ2-1; the match to TRBD1 covers 7 bases. CDR3 bases: TGTGCCAGCAGGCACAGGGGAAATGAGCAGTTCTTC. Translating it yields CASRHRGNEQFF.